The 23 T cell receptor beta chains in this list originate from one sample, sequenced in a study of shared clonotypes between healthy human individuals. Assay: immunoSEQ multiplex PCR; the TCRdb copy retains only in-frame clones and omits some. There are 2 million to 2.5 million clones in the sample; approximately 95% occur only once, and around 0.4% lies in the top ten. The sequencing input was naive CD4+ T cells from PBMCs. The subset: CD45RA+ positively selected. These receptors all stem from a man aged 18 to 35 in good health. Some clones in this sample may be carry-over from other donors' samples.

With regard to this clone: Other DNA sequences in this sample translate to the same CDR3. V gene TRBV10-3 combines with J gene TRBJ2-7; D is possibly TRBD2 (5 bases). Germline lookup yields CDR1 ENHRY and CDR2 SYGVKD. CDR3 length: 14 residues. V was pared by 6 bases and J by 0 bases, with 12 bases between. CDR3 nucleotide sequence: TGTGCCATCAGCAGGACTGGAAACTCCTACGAGCAGTACTTC. Translated, it gives CAISRTGNSYEQYF.

As to this clone: The same CDR3 arises from other DNA sequences in this sample as well. CDR3 in amino acids: CSVAGTVTYEQYF. In nucleotides, the CDR3 is TGCAGCGTCGCCGGGACAGTGACCTACGAGCAGTACTTC. The chain is built from TRBV29-1 and TRBJ2-7; 7 positions agree with TRBD1. The ends lost 6 bases at V and 2 bases at J; junction bases unmatched: 7. Germline V gene data show CDR1 as SQVTM and CDR2 as ANQGSEA. The CDR3 totals 13 residues.

V usage is TRBV28 and J usage is TRBJ2-3; maybe TRBD2 (6 bases). Trimming removed 2 bases from V and 6 bases from J, with 21 bases in between. The CDR3 covers 17 residues. CDR1 MDHEN and CDR2 SYDVKM come from the germline V gene. The CDR3 DNA reads TGTGCCAGCAGTTTACCCCCTGTAGGCGGGGCAGGGGATACGCAGTATTTT. Its translation: CASSLPPVGGAGDTQYF. The variable domain in full, completed from reference TRBV28 and TRBJ2-3, reads DVKVTQSSRYLVKRTGEKVFLECVQDMDHENMFWYRQDPGLGLRLIYFSYDVKMKEKGDIPEGYSVSREKKERFSLILESASTNQTSMYLCASSLPPVGGAGDTQYFGPGTRLTVL.

V and J are TRBV6-1 and TRBJ2-2, with TRBD1 matching 7 bases. This CDR3 is 15 amino acids long. Unmatched junction bases numbered 5, after V lost 5 bases and J lost 2 bases. Germline-derived CDR1 and CDR2 are MNHNS and SASEGT. CDR3 amino acids: CASSKTGTNTGELFF. As DNA, the CDR3 is TGTGCCAGCAGTAAGACAGGGACCAACACCGGGGAGCTGTTTTTT.

The sample holds one count of this clone. The gene calls are TRBV5-1 and TRBJ2-7, with 11 bases identical to TRBD2. In germline, CDR1 is SGHRS, CDR2 YFSETQ. V lost 6 bases to trimming and J lost 7 bases; unmatched junction nucleotides: 9. This CDR3 is built from 14 residues. CDR3 coding DNA: TGCGCCAGCACCCAACCGGGACTAGCGGAAGAGCAGTACTTC. It translates to CASTQPGLAEEQYF.

The V and J genes are TRBV7-3 and TRBJ1-1; D possibly corresponds to TRBD1 (5 bases). Per germline, CDR1 SGHTA and CDR2 FQGTGA. Trimming removed 2 bases at V and 1 base at J, with 20 bases between. The CDR3 is 18 amino acids. Written as DNA, the CDR3 is TGTGCCAGCAGCTTAGGACCATCCAGGGTAGGGAAGAACACTGAAGCTTTCTTT. Translated: CASSLGPSRVGKNTEAFF.

J is TRBJ2-1 and V is TRBV5-1, with 11 bases aligning to TRBD2. Germline V gives CDR1 SGHRS, CDR2 YFSETQ. Trimming at V came to 2 bases and at J to 8 bases, leaving 3 bases not matched to a gene. CDR3 length: 14 amino acids. As DNA, the CDR3 is TGCGCCAGCAGCTTTGGGACTAGCGGAGATGAGCAGTTCTTC. This encodes CASSFGTSGDEQFF.

J is TRBJ2-7 and V is TRBV7-2, with D possibly TRBD2 on 6 matching bases. Germline V gives CDR1 SGHTA, CDR2 FQGNSA. V dropped 7 bases and J dropped 7 bases, with 20 bases sitting between them. The CDR3 totals 14 residues. The CDR3 here is CASNPEGGDAEQYF. The CDR3 DNA follows: TGTGCCAGCAACCCGGAGGGCGGGGACGCGGAGCAGTACTTC.

The rearrangement links TRBV5-4 to TRBJ2-3, with 8 nucleotides matching TRBD1. Germline V gene lookup returns CDR1 SGHNT and CDR2 YYREEE (reference sequence). There are 13 residues in the CDR3. The V gene end was trimmed by 4 bases and the J gene end by 6 bases; junction bases not matched to a gene: 4. Here the CDR3 reads CASSMGTGDTQYF. The DNA for the CDR3 is TGTGCCAGCAGCATGGGGACAGGCGATACGCAGTATTTT.

To note about this clone: The sample carries other DNA sequences with the same CDR3. The chain combines TRBV2 with TRBJ2-7; D is unresolved. Germline CDR1 SNHLY, CDR2 FYNNEI. Trimming pared 4 bases from V and 2 bases from J, leaving 6 bases between. The CDR3 length is 12 residues. The CDR3 DNA follows: TGTGCCAGCAGTGTATCGCCCTACGAGCAGTACTTC. It yields the protein CASSVSPYEQYF.

The V and J genes are TRBV7-2 and TRBJ2-1; TRBD1 matches 9 bases. V shed 5 bases, J shed 7 bases, and the junction held 9 bases outside the gene matches. The germline V gene has CDR1 SGHTA and CDR2 FQGNSA. The CDR3 has 15 residues. This chain's CDR3 is CASSLRGTGLNEQFF. The DNA of the CDR3 is TGTGCCAGCAGCCTCCGTGGGACAGGGTTGAATGAGCAGTTCTTC.

The CDR3 reads CASSPSRFGTSGSYNEQFF. Here the CDR3 DNA reads TGTGCCAGCAGCCCGAGTAGGTTTGGGACTAGCGGGTCCTACAATGAGCAGTTCTTC. The chain couples TRBV11-3 to TRBJ2-1; 12 bases are a match to TRBD2. Trimming at V came to 5 bases and at J to 1 base, leaving 12 bases not matched to a gene. Germline-derived CDR1 and CDR2 are SGHNT and YENEEA. The CDR3 is made up of 19 amino acids. Looking up the rest from reference TRBV11-3 and TRBJ2-1 gives the full variable domain: EAGVVQSPRYKIIEKKQPVAFWCNPISGHNTLYWYLQNLGQGPELLIRYENEEAVDDSQLPKDRFSAERLKGVDSTLKIQPAELGDSAVYLCASSPSRFGTSGSYNEQFFGPGTRLTVL.

The genes are TRBV15 and TRBJ1-5; 9 bases match TRBD1. The J segment lost 3 bases and the V segment lost 3 bases, leaving 12 bases of the junction unmatched. The CDR3 contains 18 residues. The germline gives CDR1 LNHNV, CDR2 YYDKDF (reference sequence). The DNA for the CDR3 is TGTGCCACCAGCAGCGAGGGACAGGGAGGGTTGAACAATCAGCCCCAGCATTTT. Translating it yields CATSSEGQGGLNNQPQHF.

The gene calls are TRBV4-2 and TRBJ1-4; D unresolved. Germline V lookup: CDR1 LGHNA, CDR2 YNFKEQ. The CDR3 is 15 amino acids. Trimming left V 5 bases short and J 7 bases short, with 17 bases between. The DNA for the CDR3 is TGTGCCAGCAGCTCCCGGGGTAGGGAGAGTGAAAAACTGTTTTTT. As protein: CASSSRGRESEKLFF.

The chain employs TRBV28 and TRBJ2-2, with D unresolved. The CDR3 spans 15 residues. V was clipped by 3 bases and J by 5 bases, with 13 bases between them. Germline-derived CDR1 and CDR2 are MDHEN and SYDVKM. The DNA of the CDR3 is TGTGCCAGCAGTTTGGGCGGTACATGGACCGGGGAGCTGTTTTTT. Its translation is CASSLGGTWTGELFF. The whole variable domain, filled in from reference TRBV28 and TRBJ2-2, reads DVKVTQSSRYLVKRTGEKVFLECVQDMDHENMFWYRQDPGLGLRLIYFSYDVKMKEKGDIPEGYSVSREKKERFSLILESASTNQTSMYLCASSLGGTWTGELFFGEGSRLTVL.

The rearrangement links TRBV7-2 to TRBJ1-1; 7 bases fit TRBD1. Germline CDR1 reads SGHTA; CDR2 reads FQGNSA. The CDR3 runs 19 residues. V shed 5 bases and J 0 bases; nucleotides not matched to a gene: 18. CDR3 DNA sequence: TGTGCCAGCAGCCCTCAAGGGGGCCGGGACAGAGGGCTGAACACTGAAGCTTTCTTT. Translating gives CASSPQGGRDRGLNTEAFF.

The chain couples TRBV29-1 to TRBJ2-2; 11 bases are a match to TRBD1. Trimming at V came to 4 bases and at J to 6 bases, leaving 7 bases not matched to a gene. This CDR3 spans 15 amino acids. The germline V gene has CDR1 SQVTM and CDR2 ANQGSEA. CDR3 in amino acids: CSVGRDRGIAGELFF. The CDR3 DNA is TGCAGCGTTGGTAGGGACAGGGGGATAGCCGGGGAGCTGTTTTTT.

This chain connects TRBV11-1 to TRBJ1-1; unclear D gene. The CDR3 runs to 15 residues. Trimming left V 4 bases short and J 5 bases short, with 17 bases between. Germline CDR1 and CDR2: SGHAT and FQDESV (reference sequence). The CDR3 loop is CASSSFGSVKTEAFF. CDR3 sequence (DNA): TGTGCCAGCAGCTCCTTTGGAAGCGTCAAAACTGAAGCTTTCTTT. Complete variable domain (other parts from reference TRBV11-1 and TRBJ1-1): EAEVAQSPRYKITEKSQAVAFWCDPISGHATLYWYRQILGQGPELLVQFQDESVVDDSQLPKDRFSAERLKGVDSTLKIQPAELGDSAMYLCASSSFGSVKTEAFFGQGTRLTVV.

V gene TRBV11-2 combines with J gene TRBJ2-5, with 7 nucleotides matching TRBD1. This CDR3 contains 13 residues. The V segment lost 4 bases and the J segment 7 bases; nucleotides outside the gene matches: 6. The germline V gene has CDR1 SGHAT and CDR2 FQNNGV. CDR3 sequence: CASSSDREGTQYF. The CDR3 DNA reads as TGTGCCAGCAGCTCCGACAGGGAAGGGACCCAGTACTTC.

This chain joins TRBV21-1 and TRBJ1-1; the table's D call, TRBD1, was not checked against the DNA. TRBV21-1 corresponds to a pseudogene. This CDR3 is built from 18 residues. The CDR3 DNA follows: TGTGCCAGCAGCAAAGAAGGACAGGGAAGGGGTATGGACACTGAAGCTTTCTTT. Translated, it gives CASSKEGQGRGMDTEAFF.

The CDR3 DNA reads TGTGCCAGCAGTTCGGGGGCGATGATTTACGAGCAGTACTTC. Translated, it gives CASSSGAMIYEQYF. This chain connects TRBV28 to TRBJ2-7; D may match TRBD1 or TRBD2 (6 bases each). Germline CDR1 MDHEN, CDR2 SYDVKM. This CDR3 has 14 residues. V gave up 4 bases and J gave up 4 bases, with 14 bases separating them.

The chain links TRBV6-6 to TRBJ1-1, with 9 bases that match TRBD1. Germline V gene sequence: CDR1 MNHNY, CDR2 SVGAGI (reference sequence). Trimming cost V 10 bases and J 5 bases; bases outside gene matches: 8. The CDR3 has 13 amino acids. Written as DNA, the CDR3 is TGTGCCATCAGGGACAGGGAAAATACTGAAGCTTTCTTT. It codes for CAIRDRENTEAFF.

CDR3 DNA sequence: TGTGCCACCAGCAGAGAACTGGGGTCGGGCCAAGAGACCCAGTACTTC. Translated: CATSRELGSGQETQYF. The chain is built from TRBV15 and TRBJ2-5; D is unresolved. The CDR3 loop spans 16 amino acids. From germline, CDR1 is LNHNV and CDR2 YYDKDF (reference sequence). Between the trimmed V and J ends, which lost 0 bases and 1 base, there was a span of 12 bases.